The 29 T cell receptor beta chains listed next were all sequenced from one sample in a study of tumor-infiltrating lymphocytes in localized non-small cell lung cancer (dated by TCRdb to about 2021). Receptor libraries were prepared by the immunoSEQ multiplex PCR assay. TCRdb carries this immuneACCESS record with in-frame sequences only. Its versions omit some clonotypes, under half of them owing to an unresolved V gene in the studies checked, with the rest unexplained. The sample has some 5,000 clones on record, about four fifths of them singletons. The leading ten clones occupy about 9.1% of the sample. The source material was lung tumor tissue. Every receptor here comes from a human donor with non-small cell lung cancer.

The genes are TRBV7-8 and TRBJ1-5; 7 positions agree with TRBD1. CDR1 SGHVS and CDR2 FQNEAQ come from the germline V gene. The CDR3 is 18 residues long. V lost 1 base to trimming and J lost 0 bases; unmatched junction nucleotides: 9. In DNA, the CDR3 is TGTGCCAGCAGCTTAGTTGGGCTTGGGACAGATAGCAATCAGCCCCAGCATTTT. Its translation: CASSLVGLGTDSNQPQHF.

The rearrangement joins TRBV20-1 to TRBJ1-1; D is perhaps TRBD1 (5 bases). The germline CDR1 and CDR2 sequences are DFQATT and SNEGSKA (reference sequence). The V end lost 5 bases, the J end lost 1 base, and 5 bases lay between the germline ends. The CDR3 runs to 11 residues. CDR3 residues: CSAQGNTEAFF. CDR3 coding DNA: TGCAGTGCTCAGGGGAACACTGAAGCTTTCTTT.

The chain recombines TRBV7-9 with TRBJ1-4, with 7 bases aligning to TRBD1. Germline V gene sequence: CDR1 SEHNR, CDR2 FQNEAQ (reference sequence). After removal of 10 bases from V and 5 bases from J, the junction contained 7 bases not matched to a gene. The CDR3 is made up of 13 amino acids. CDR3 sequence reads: CAIWNRGNEKLFF. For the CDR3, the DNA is TGTGCCATCTGGAACAGGGGAAATGAAAAACTGTTTTTT.

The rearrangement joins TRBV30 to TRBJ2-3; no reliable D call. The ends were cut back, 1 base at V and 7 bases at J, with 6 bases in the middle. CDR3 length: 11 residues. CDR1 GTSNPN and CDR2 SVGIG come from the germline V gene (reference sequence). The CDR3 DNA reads TGTGCCTGGAGTGAGGCAAATACGCAGTATTTT. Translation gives CAWSEANTQYF.

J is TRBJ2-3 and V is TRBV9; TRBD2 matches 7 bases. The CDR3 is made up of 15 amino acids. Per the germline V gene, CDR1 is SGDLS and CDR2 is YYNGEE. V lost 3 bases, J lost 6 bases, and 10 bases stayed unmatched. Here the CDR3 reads CASSAAWGGRDTQYF. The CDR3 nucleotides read TGTGCCAGCAGCGCCGCCTGGGGGGGGAGGGATACGCAGTATTTT.

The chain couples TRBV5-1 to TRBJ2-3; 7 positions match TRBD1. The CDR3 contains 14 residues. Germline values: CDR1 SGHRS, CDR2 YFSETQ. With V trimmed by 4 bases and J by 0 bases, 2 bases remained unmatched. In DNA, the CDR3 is TGCGCCAGCAGCCCGGGACAGAGCACAGATACGCAGTATTTT. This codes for CASSPGQSTDTQYF.

CDR3 nucleotides: TGTGCCAGCAGTGAAGCTAGCGGGAGCACAGATACGCAGTATTTT. Protein sequence: CASSEASGSTDTQYF. The chain recombines TRBV6-1 with TRBJ2-3; 7 bases fit TRBD2. Germline V lookup: CDR1 MNHNS, CDR2 SASEGT. With V trimmed by 0 bases and J by 0 bases, 0 bases remained unmatched. This CDR3 spans 15 amino acids.

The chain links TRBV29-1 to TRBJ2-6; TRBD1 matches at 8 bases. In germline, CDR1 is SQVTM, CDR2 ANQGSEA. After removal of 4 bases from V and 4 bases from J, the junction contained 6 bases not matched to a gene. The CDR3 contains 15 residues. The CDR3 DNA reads TGCAGCGTTGGTGGACAGGGTTCAGGGGCCAACGTCCTGACTTTC. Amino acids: CSVGGQGSGANVLTF. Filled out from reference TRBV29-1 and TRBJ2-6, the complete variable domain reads SAVISQKPSRDICQRGTSLTIQCQVDSQVTMMFWYRQQPGQSLTLIATANQGSEATYESGFVIDKFPISRPNLTFSTLTVSNMSPEDSSIYLCSVGGQGSGANVLTFGAGSRLTVL.

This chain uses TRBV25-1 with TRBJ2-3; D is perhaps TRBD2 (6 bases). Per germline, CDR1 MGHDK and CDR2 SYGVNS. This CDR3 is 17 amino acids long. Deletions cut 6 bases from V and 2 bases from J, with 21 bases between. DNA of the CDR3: TGTGCCAGCAGCCGGGGCGTGACTAGTGGGACCACAGATACGCAGTATTTT. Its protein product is CASSRGVTSGTTDTQYF.

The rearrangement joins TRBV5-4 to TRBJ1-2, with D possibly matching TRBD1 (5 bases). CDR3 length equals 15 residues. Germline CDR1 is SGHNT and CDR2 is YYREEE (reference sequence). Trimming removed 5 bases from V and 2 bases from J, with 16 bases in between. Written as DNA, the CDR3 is TGTGCCAGCAGGCCTAGTGGGAGGGGCAACTATGGCTACACCTTC. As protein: CASRPSGRGNYGYTF.

The CDR3 DNA sequence: TGTGCCAGTACCCCGGGGAGGGGGGGGTTCGACACTGAAGCTTTCTTT. This encodes CASTPGRGGFDTEAFF. This chain links TRBV19 with TRBJ1-1; possible D gene TRBD1, 6 bases. V was pared by 7 bases and J by 3 bases, with 21 bases between. Germline V gene lookup returns CDR1 LNHDA and CDR2 SQIVND (reference sequence). The CDR3 runs 16 residues. Based on the CDR3 plus reference TRBV19 and TRBJ1-1, the full variable domain is DGGITQSPKYLFRKEGQNVTLSCEQNLNHDAMYWYRQDPGQGLRLIYYSQIVNDFQKGDIAEGYSVSREKKESFPLTVTSAQKNPTAFYLCASTPGRGGFDTEAFFGQGTRLTVV.

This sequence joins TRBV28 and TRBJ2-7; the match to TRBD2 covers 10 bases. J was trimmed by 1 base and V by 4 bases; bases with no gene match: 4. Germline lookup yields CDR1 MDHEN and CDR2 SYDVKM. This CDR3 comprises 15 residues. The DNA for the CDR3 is TGTGCCAGCAGTTCACTAGCGGGGTTTTCCTACGAGCAGTACTTC. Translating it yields CASSSLAGFSYEQYF.

CDR3 sequence: CASSLEGIGYTF. The CDR3 bases are TGTGCCAGCAGCTTGGAGGGGATTGGCTACACCTTC. This chain connects TRBV7-8 to TRBJ1-2, with a weak D call TRBD1 (5 bases). Between the trimmed V and J ends, which lost 3 bases and 7 bases, there was a span of 9 bases. Germline V gives CDR1 SGHVS, CDR2 FQNEAQ. The CDR3 runs 12 residues.

The CDR3: CASKAHEQYF. CDR3 bases: TGCGCCAGCAAGGCCCACGAGCAGTACTTC. V gene TRBV10-1 combines with J gene TRBJ2-7; no clear D. In germline, CDR1 is WNHNN, CDR2 SYGVQD (reference sequence). V was pared by 7 bases and J by 5 bases, with 6 bases between. There are 10 residues in the CDR3.

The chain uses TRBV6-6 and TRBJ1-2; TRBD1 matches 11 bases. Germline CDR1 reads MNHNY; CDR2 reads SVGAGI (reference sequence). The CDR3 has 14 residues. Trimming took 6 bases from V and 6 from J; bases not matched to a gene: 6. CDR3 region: CASSPGQGAHGYTF. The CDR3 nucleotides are TGTGCCAGCAGCCCAGGACAGGGGGCTCATGGCTACACCTTC.

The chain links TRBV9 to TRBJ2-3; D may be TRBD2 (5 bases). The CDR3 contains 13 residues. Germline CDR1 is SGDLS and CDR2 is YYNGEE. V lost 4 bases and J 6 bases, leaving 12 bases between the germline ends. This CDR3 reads CASSRRVLDTQYF. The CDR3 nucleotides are TGTGCCAGCAGCCGGCGGGTGCTGGATACGCAGTATTTT.

In DNA, the CDR3 is TGTGCCAGCAGTCAGGGGCGTCAGACCCACGAGCAGTACTTC. It encodes CASSQGRQTHEQYF. The gene calls are TRBV28 and TRBJ2-7; possibly TRBD1 for D (6 bases). Between the trimmed V and J ends, which lost 5 bases and 5 bases, there was a span of 16 bases. CDR1 and CDR2 (germline): MDHEN, SYDVKM. This CDR3 contains 14 residues.

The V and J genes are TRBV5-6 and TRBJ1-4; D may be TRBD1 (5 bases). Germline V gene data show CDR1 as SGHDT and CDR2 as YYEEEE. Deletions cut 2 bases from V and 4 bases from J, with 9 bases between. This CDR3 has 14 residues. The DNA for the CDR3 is TGTGCCAGCAGCTTCCGGGACTTTAATGAAAAACTGTTTTTT. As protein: CASSFRDFNEKLFF.

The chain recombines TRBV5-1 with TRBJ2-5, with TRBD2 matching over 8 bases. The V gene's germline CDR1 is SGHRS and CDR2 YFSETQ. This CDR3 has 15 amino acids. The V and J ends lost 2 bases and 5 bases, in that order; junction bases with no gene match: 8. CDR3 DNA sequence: TGCGCCAGCAGCTTACTGGGACTAGTCGAGGAGACCCAGTACTTC. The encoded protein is CASSLLGLVEETQYF.

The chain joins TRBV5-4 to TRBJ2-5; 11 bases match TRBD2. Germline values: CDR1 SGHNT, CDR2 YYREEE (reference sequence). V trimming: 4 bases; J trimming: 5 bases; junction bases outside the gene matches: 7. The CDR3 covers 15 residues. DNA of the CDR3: TGTGCCAGCAGCCGAGTAGCGGGAGGGCATGAGACCCAGTACTTC. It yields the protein CASSRVAGGHETQYF.

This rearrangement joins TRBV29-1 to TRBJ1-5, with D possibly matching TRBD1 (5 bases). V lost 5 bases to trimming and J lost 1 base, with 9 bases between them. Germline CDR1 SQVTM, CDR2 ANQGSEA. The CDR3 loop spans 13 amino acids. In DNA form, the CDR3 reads TGCAGCGTTCGTGCAGGGAGCAATCAGCCCCAGCATTTT. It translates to CSVRAGSNQPQHF.

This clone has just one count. CDR3 loop: CASSRDRSTDTQYF. CDR3 nucleotides: TGTGCCAGCAGCCGGGACAGGAGCACAGATACGCAGTATTTT. This sequence joins TRBV14 and TRBJ2-3; 8 nucleotides align to TRBD1. Germline-derived CDR1 and CDR2 are SGHDN and FVKESK. Trimming took 4 bases from V and 0 from J; bases not matched to a gene: 0. The CDR3 sequence is 14 residues long.

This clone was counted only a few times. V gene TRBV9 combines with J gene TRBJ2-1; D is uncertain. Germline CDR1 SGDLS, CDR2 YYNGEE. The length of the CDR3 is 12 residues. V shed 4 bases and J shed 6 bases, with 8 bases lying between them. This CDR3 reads CASSPFGNEQFF. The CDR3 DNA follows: TGTGCCAGCAGCCCCTTCGGCAATGAGCAGTTCTTC. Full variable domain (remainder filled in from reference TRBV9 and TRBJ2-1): DSGVTQTPKHLITATGQRVTLRCSPRSGDLSVYWYQQSLDQGLQFLIQYYNGEERAKGNILERFSAQQFPDLHSELNLSSLELGDSALYFCASSPFGNEQFFGPGTRLTVL.

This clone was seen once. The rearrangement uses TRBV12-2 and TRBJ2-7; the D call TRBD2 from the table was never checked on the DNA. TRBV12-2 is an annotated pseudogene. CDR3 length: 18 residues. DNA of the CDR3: TGTGCAAGTCGCTTATGCGTGGTCCCGGGAGGGCCCTCCTACGAGCAGTACTTC. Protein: CASRLCVVPGGPSYEQYF.

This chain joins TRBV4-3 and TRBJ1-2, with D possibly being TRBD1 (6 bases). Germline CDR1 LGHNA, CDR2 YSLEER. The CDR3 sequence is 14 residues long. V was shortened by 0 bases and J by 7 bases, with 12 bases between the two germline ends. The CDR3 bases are TGCGCCAGCAGCCAAGATCTGCGGGGGGCTGGCTACACCTTC. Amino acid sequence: CASSQDLRGAGYTF.

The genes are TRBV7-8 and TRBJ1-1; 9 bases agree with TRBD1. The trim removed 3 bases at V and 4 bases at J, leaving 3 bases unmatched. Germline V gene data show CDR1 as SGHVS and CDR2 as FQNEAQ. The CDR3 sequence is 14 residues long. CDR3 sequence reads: CASSFGQGSTEAFF. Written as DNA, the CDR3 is TGTGCCAGCAGCTTTGGACAGGGGTCCACTGAAGCTTTCTTT. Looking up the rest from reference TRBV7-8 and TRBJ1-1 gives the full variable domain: GAGVSQSPRYKVAKRGQDVALRCDPISGHVSLFWYQQALGQGPEFLTYFQNEAQLDKSGLPSDRFFAERPEGSVSTLKIQRTQQEDSAVYLCASSFGQGSTEAFFGQGTRLTVV.

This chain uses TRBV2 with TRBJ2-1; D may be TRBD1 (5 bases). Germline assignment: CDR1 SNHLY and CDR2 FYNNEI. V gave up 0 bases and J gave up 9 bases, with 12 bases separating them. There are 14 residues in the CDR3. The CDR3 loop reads CASSEALARGEQFF. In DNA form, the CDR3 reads TGTGCCAGCAGTGAAGCGCTTGCTAGGGGTGAGCAGTTCTTC.

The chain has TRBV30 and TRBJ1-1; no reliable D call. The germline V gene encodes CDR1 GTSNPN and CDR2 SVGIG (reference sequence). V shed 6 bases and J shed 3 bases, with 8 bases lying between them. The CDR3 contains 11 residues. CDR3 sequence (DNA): TGTGCCTGTGGGTTATACACTGAAGCTTTCTTT. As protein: CACGLYTEAFF.

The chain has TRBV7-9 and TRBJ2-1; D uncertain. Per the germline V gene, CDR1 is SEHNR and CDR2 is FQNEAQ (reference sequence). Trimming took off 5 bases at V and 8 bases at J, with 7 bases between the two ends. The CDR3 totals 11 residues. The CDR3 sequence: CASSPNDEQFF. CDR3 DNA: TGTGCCAGCAGCCCTAACGATGAGCAGTTCTTC.